The rows below give T cell receptor beta chains drawn from one sample of a study of shared T cell receptors in the human thymus. Repertoires were generated with immunoSEQ multiplex PCR, while TCRdb's copy carries only in-frame clones and drops some. The sample consists of 650,000 to 950,000 clones, 70% to 90% of them appearing once. The same data also contributed to another study, on human thymus T cells.

The source material was thymocytes. The origin of the receptors is a girl less than two years old with a congenital heart defect. The CDR3 runs from the conserved cysteine through the conserved F or W. Each record gives: V gene, clone size, J gene, D gene, CDR3 DNA, CDR3 protein. A D gene is named only where the DNA matches it firmly. Clone size appears in some rows only: once, few, many, or a class for an expanded clone.

>TRBV30|.|TRBJ1-4|.
TGTGCCTGGAGAGACAGGCCAACTAATGAAAAACTGTTTTTT
CAWRDRPTNEKLFF
>TRBV6-4|.|TRBJ1-2|.
TGTGCCAGCAGTGACTCCCTATGGGCGTCAAGCTACACCTTC
CASSDSLWASSYTF
>TRBV5-4|.|TRBJ2-5|.
TGTGCCAGCAGCACCTGGAGGCATACTCAAGAGACCCAGTACTTC
CASSTWRHTQETQYF
>TRBV18|.|TRBJ2-1|.
TGTGCCAGCTCACCACCGCGGGGAGGCCGCGTTTCCTACAATGAGCAGTTCTTC
CASSPPRGGRVSYNEQFF
>TRBV4-3|.|TRBJ1-1|TRBD1
TGCGCCAGCACGCGGGACAGGGGCTCCGCCCTTGAAGCTTTCTTT
CASTRDRGSALEAFF
>TRBV28|once|TRBJ1-1|.
TGTGCCAGCAGTCGAAGACAGGCCACTCGGACTGAAGCTTTCTTT
CASSRRQATRTEAFF
>TRBV7-9|.|TRBJ1-6|.
TGTGCCAGCAGCTTATCTCTGTGGAGGAGCTCCTATAATTCACCCCTCCACTTT
CASSLSLWRSSYNSPLHF
>TRBV6-4|.|TRBJ2-2|TRBD2
TGTGCCAGCAGTGTCCTAGCGGGGGGAACCACCGGGGAGCTGTTTTTT
CASSVLAGGTTGELFF
>TRBV10-3|.|TRBJ1-1|TRBD1
TGTGCCATCAGTCAGGACAGGGGGCGATGGGACACTGAAGCTTTCTTT
CAISQDRGRWDTEAFF
>TRBV7-9|.|TRBJ2-7|.
TGTGCCAGCAGCTCCGCGGCCTACTACGAGCAGTACTTC
CASSSAAYYEQYF
>TRBV11-2|.|TRBJ1-6|.
TGTGCCAGCAGCTTCCCCTTCTCACCCCTCCACTTT
CASSFPFSPLHF
>TRBV11-2|.|TRBJ2-2|TRBD2
TGTGCCAGCAGCCCAGAGACTAGCGGGGGTACTCCCCACTCCAGGGAGCTGTTTTTT
CASSPETSGGTPHSRELFF
>TRBV7-3|.|TRBJ1-2|.
TGTGCCAGCAGCTTATCGGGGATCCATGGCTACACCTTC
CASSLSGIHGYTF
>TRBV7-2|.|TRBJ1-5|.
TGTGCCAGCAGCACAACGACCCTGGGAGGGAACAATCAGCCCCAGCATTTT
CASSTTTLGGNNQPQHF
>TRBV7-2|.|TRBJ1-3|.
TGTGCCAGCAGCTTATCGAGCGGGTTACCAAAGGAATCTGGAAACACCATATATTTT
CASSLSSGLPKESGNTIYF
>TRBV7-6|.|TRBJ1-1|TRBD1
TGTGCCAGCAGCTCCAAAAACAGGGGTACTGAAGCTTTCTTT
CASSSKNRGTEAFF
>TRBV27|.|TRBJ1-6|.
TGTGCCAGCAGTCGAAAGGCCACCGGGCCCAGGGGTAATTCACCCCTCCACTTT
CASSRKATGPRGNSPLHF
>TRBV29-1|.|TRBJ2-7|.
TGCAGCGTTGGCCCACGGGCGGACAGTACCCCCTACGAGCAGTACTTC
CSVGPRADSTPYEQYF
>TRBV27|once|TRBJ1-1|.
TGTGCCAGCAGTTTAGGACTCAAGCCACCAACTGAAGCTTTCTTT
CASSLGLKPPTEAFF
>TRBV5-1|.|TRBJ1-1|.
TGCGCCAGAAGTAGCAGGGGAAACACTGAAGCTTTCTTT
CARSSRGNTEAFF
>TRBV9|.|TRBJ2-1|TRBD2
TGTGCCAGCAGCGCCCCTCCAGCGGGGGGTCCCGATGAGCAGTTCTTC
CASSAPPAGGPDEQFF
>TRBV5-1|.|TRBJ1-6|.
TGCGCCAGCAGCTTGGGCCCTCCGGGGGGCCTCTCCTATAATTCACCCCTCCACTTT
CASSLGPPGGLSYNSPLHF
>TRBV28|.|TRBJ2-7|.
TGTGCCAGCCAAGGTTCGGGGGAGCAGTACTTC
CASQGSGEQYF
>TRBV9|.|TRBJ1-2|TRBD1
TGTGCCAGCAGCCACCCCAGGGGGCTTTGGGGCTACACCTTC
CASSHPRGLWGYTF
>TRBV5-6|.|TRBJ1-5|TRBD1
TGTGCCAGCAGCAGACAGGGGGAGGATCAGCCCCAGCATTTT
CASSRQGEDQPQHF
>TRBV14|.|TRBJ1-6|TRBD1
TGTGCCAGCAGCCAACTAGACAGGGAACTTTATAATTCACCCCTCCACTTT
CASSQLDRELYNSPLHF
>TRBV30|.|TRBJ2-7|TRBD1
TGTGCCTGGACCGACCGGGACAGGGCGATCTACGAGCAGTACTTC
CAWTDRDRAIYEQYF